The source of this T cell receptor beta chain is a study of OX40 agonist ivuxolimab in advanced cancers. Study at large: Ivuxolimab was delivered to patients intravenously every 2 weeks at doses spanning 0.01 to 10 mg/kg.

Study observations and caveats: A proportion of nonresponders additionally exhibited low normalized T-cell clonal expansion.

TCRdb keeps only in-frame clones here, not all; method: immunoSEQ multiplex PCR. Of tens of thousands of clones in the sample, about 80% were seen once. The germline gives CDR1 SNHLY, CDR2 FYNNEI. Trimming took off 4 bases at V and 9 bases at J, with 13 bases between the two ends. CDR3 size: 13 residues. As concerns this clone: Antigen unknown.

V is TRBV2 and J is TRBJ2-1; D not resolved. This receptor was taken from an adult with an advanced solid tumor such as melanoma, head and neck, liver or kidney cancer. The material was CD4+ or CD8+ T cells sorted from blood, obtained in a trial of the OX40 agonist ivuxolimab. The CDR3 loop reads CASSADPNGEQFF. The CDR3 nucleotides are TGTGCCAGCAGTGCAGATCCGAACGGTGAGCAGTTCTTC.